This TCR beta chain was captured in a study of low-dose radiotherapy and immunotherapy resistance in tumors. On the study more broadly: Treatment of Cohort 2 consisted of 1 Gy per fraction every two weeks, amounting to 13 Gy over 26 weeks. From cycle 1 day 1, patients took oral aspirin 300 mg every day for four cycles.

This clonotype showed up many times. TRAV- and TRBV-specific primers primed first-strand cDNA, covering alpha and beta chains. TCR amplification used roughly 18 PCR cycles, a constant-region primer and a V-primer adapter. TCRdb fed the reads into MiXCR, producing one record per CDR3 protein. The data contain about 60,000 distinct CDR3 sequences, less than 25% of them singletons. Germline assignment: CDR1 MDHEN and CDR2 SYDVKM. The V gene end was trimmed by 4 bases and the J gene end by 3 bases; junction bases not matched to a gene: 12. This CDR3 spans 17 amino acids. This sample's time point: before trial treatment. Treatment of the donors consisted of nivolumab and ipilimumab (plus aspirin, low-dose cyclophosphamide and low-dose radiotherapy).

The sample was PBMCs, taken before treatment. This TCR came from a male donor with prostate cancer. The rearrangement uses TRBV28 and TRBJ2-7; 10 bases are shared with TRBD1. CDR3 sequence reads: CASSSIQPGQGYYEQYF. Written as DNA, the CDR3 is TGTGCCAGCAGTTCGATACAACCGGGACAGGGGTACTACGAGCAGTACTTC. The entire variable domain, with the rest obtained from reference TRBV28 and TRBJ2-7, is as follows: DVKVTQSSRYLVKRTGEKVFLECVQDMDHENMFWYRQDPGLGLRLIYFSYDVKMKEKGDIPEGYSVSREKKERFSLILESASTNQTSMYLCASSSIQPGQGYYEQYFGPGTRLTVT.